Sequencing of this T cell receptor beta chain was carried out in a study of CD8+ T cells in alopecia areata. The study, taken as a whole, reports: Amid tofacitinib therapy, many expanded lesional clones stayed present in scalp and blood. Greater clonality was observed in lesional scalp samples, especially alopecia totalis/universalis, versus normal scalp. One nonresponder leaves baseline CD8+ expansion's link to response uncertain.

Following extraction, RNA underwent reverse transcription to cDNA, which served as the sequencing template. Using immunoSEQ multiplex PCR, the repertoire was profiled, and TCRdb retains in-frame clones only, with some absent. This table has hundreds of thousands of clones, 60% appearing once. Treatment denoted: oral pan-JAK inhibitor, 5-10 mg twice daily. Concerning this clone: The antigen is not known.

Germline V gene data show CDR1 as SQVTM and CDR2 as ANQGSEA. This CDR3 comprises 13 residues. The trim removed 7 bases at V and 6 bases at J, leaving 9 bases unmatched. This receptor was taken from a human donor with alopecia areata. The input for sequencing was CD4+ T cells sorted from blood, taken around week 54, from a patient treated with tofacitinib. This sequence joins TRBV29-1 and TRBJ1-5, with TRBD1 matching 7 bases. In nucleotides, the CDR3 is TGCAGCGGACTACAGGGGCGAGGTCAGCCCCAGCATTTT. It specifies CSGLQGRGQPQHF.